Presented here are 12 T cell receptor beta chains from one specimen sequenced in a study of blood T cell repertoires in COVID-19. Profiling relied on immunoSEQ multiplex PCR, and the TCRdb table lists in-frame clones only, not all of them. This sample has roughly 500,000 clones, with about 85% found just once. The sample comprised PBMCs or T cells enriched from blood (not recorded which). Receptors originate from a woman between 55 and 75 years old who had recovered from COVID-19.

The chain joins TRBV7-8 to TRBJ2-7, with 10 positions matching TRBD1. The CDR3 is 16 residues long. Germline CDR1 reads SGHVS; CDR2 reads FQNEAQ. With 1 base clipped from V and 3 bases from J, the junction kept 6 bases outside the gene matches. The CDR3 region is CASSLGQGATSYEQYV. The CDR3 nucleotides read TGTGCCAGCAGCTTAGGACAGGGGGCGACCAGCTACGAGCAGTACGTC.

The CDR3 DNA reads as TGTGCCAGCAGCGCGACTAGCGGGGGGGGGTATGAGCAGTTCTTC. Its protein product is CASSATSGGGYEQFF. This sequence joins TRBV9 and TRBJ2-1, with 14 bases lining up with TRBD2. The ends lost 3 bases at V and 8 bases at J; junction bases unmatched: 4. The CDR3 sequence is 15 residues long. The V gene's germline CDR1 is SGDLS and CDR2 YYNGEE.

J is TRBJ1-2 and V is TRBV6-1; D gene ambiguous. CDR1 and CDR2 from the germline V gene are MNHNS and SASEGT. This CDR3 has 10 residues. With 5 bases removed from V and 7 bases from J, the gap between germline ends came to 5 bases. Written as DNA, the CDR3 is TGTGCCAGCAGTTATTCTGGCTACACCTTC. It is translated as CASSYSGYTF.

A few counts support this clone. The CDR3 sequence: CASRSGTGYFSGNTIYF. The CDR3 region has the DNA TGTGCCAGCAGATCCGGGACAGGGTACTTCTCTGGAAACACCATATATTTT. This chain connects TRBV2 to TRBJ1-3; 9 positions agree with TRBD1. The CDR3 is 17 residues long. The J segment lost 0 bases and the V segment lost 6 bases, leaving 9 bases of the junction unmatched. In germline, CDR1 is SNHLY, CDR2 FYNNEI.

A note on this clone: The same CDR3 is also encoded by other DNA sequences in this sample. This rearrangement joins TRBV18 to TRBJ1-5; unclear D gene. In germline, CDR1 is KGHSH, CDR2 LQKENI. This CDR3 is built from 13 residues. Trimming shortened V by 2 bases and J by 2 bases, and 4 bases separated the two germline ends. The CDR3 protein is CASSPTGNQPQHF. Written as DNA, the CDR3 is TGTGCCAGCTCACCAACGGGCAATCAGCCCCAGCATTTT.

The J gene is TRBJ2-1, the V gene TRBV20-1, with D unclear. This CDR3 spans 11 amino acids. CDR1 is DFQATT, CDR2 SNEGSKA, per germline (reference sequence). Trimming pared 1 base from V and 8 bases from J, leaving 6 bases between. The CDR3 here is CSARGRHEQFF. The CDR3 DNA follows: TGCAGTGCTAGAGGTCGTCATGAGCAGTTCTTC.

The J gene is TRBJ2-5, the V gene TRBV4-2, with TRBD1 matching over 7 bases. CDR3 size: 16 residues. The trim removed 0 bases at V and 1 base at J, leaving 5 bases unmatched. CDR1 LGHNA and CDR2 YNFKEQ come from the germline V gene. CDR3 residues: CASSQDGYRGQETQYF. CDR3 nucleotides: TGTGCCAGCAGCCAAGATGGGTACAGGGGCCAAGAGACCCAGTACTTC.

This chain uses TRBV15 with TRBJ1-5, with D maybe TRBD1 (6 bases). The V gene lost 0 bases and the J gene lost 4 bases, with 10 bases spanning the gap. The CDR3 runs 15 residues. CDR1 and CDR2 from the germline V gene are LNHNV and YYDKDF (reference sequence). CDR3: CATSREGGQNQPQHF. The CDR3 bases are TGTGCCACCAGCAGAGAGGGCGGACAGAATCAGCCCCAGCATTTT.

J is TRBJ1-1 and V is TRBV5-1; 7 bases agree with TRBD1. CDR1 is SGHRS and CDR2 is YFSETQ in the germline V gene. This CDR3 has 15 amino acids. V dropped 4 bases and J dropped 2; count of bases not matched to a gene: 8. CDR3 coding DNA: TGCGCCAGCAGCATGCTCTGGACAGGTAACACTGAAGCTTTCTTT. Translating gives CASSMLWTGNTEAFF. Together with reference TRBV5-1 and TRBJ1-1, the CDR3 gives the full variable domain: KAGVTQTPRYLIKTRGQQVTLSCSPISGHRSVSWYQQTPGQGLQFLFEYFSETQRNKGNFPGRFSGRQFSNSRSEMNVSTLELGDSALYLCASSMLWTGNTEAFFGQGTRLTVV.

V and J are TRBV2 and TRBJ2-2; 8 positions match TRBD1. Trimming removed 6 bases from V and 5 bases from J; junction bases left unmatched: 8. The CDR3 totals 15 residues. Looked up from germline, CDR1 is SNHLY and CDR2 is FYNNEI. The CDR3 DNA reads as TGTGCCAGCAGGGACAGGGCAGGGTGGACCGGGGAGCTGTTTTTT. It codes for CASRDRAGWTGELFF. The full variable domain, completed using reference TRBV2 and TRBJ2-2, is EPEVTQTPSHQVTQMGQEVILRCVPISNHLYFYWYRQILGQKVEFLVSFYNNEISEKSEIFDDQFSVERPDGSNFTLKIRSTKLEDSAMYFCASRDRAGWTGELFFGEGSRLTVL.

The chain employs TRBV3-1 (or the pseudogene TRBV3-2) and TRBJ1-2; D uncertain. V lost 1 base and J lost 8, with 8 bases in between. Germline CDR1 reads LGHDT; CDR2 reads YNNKEL (reference sequence). The CDR3 is 12 residues long. The CDR3 DNA reads as TGTGCCAGCAGCCAAGGTCCGGGAGGCTACACCTTC. Translation: CASSQGPGGYTF.

The chain has TRBV29-1 and TRBJ2-5; D is perhaps TRBD1 (6 bases). The CDR3 consists of 12 residues. The germline V gene encodes CDR1 SQVTM and CDR2 ANQGSEA. V lost 6 bases and J lost 0, with 8 bases in between. Here the CDR3 reads CSVGQNQETQYF. The CDR3 region has the DNA TGCAGCGTCGGACAGAACCAAGAGACCCAGTACTTC. Looking up the rest from reference TRBV29-1 and TRBJ2-5 gives the full variable domain: SAVISQKPSRDICQRGTSLTIQCQVDSQVTMMFWYRQQPGQSLTLIATANQGSEATYESGFVIDKFPISRPNLTFSTLTVSNMSPEDSSIYLCSVGQNQETQYFGPGTRLLVL.